These T cell receptor beta chains were read from a single sample in a study of cytomegalovirus exposure and HLA in healthy donors. Produced via immunoSEQ multiplex PCR; TCRdb's table is partial and in-frame only. The repertoire consists of under 150,000 clones, with about 73% occurring once and the leading ten covering about 3%. Sequenced sample: PBMCs. These receptors all come from a man in his forties or fifties in good health and CMV-seropositive. Both conserved end residues are trimmed from each CDR3. Only some rows state a clone size, as once, few, many or a class for expanded clones.

J gene	V gene	clone size	CDR3 protein
TRBJ1-5	TRBV19	NA	ASRFQGSPNQPQH
TRBJ2-1	TRBV7-9	NA	ASSLLGYEQF
TRBJ2-7	TRBV11-2	NA	ASSLEPGRSYEQY
TRBJ2-5	TRBV4-1	NA	ASSQGIYIFQGAQETQY
TRBJ2-7	TRBV15	NA	ATSGRSGNYEQY
TRBJ2-3	TRBV30	NA	AWTTRETPTDTQY
TRBJ1-5	TRBV6-1	NA	ASSLQQGVGQPQH
TRBJ2-2	TRBV7-2	NA	ASSPREVGELF
TRBJ2-1	TRBV11-3	NA	ASSSLGSGSSYNEQF
TRBJ2-7	TRBV20-1	NA	SARRNYEQY
TRBJ2-3	TRBV14	NA	ASSQDWGTATDTQY
TRBJ2-7	TRBV11-3	once	ASSLEGTGAYEQY
TRBJ1-3	TRBV6-6	NA	ASSSPGGPTGNTIY
TRBJ2-2	TRBV18	NA	ASSPGSGGVTGELF
TRBJ2-7	TRBV5-5	NA	ASSLAGGGSYEQY
TRBJ2-1	TRBV15	NA	ATSRPSGPTPYNEQF
TRBJ2-5	TRBV7-3	once	ASSLASGVQETQY
TRBJ2-3	TRBV5-1	NA	ASSLAWTSAYTDTQY
TRBJ2-7	TRBV27	few	ATRKNRDYEQY
TRBJ2-7	TRBV27	NA	ASISGTGGGYEQY
TRBJ2-6	TRBV19	NA	ASSVYSSGANVLT
TRBJ2-2	TRBV6-4	NA	ASSGSGETGELF
TRBJ2-5	TRBV6-1	NA	ASSERGLGSGSRREQY
TRBJ2-3	TRBV4-2	NA	ASSQDTASGRVPQY
TRBJ2-2	TRBV21-1	NA	ASSKAGADTGELF
TRBJ2-7	TRBV7-9	NA	ASSLSGTGAIYEQY
TRBJ1-2	TRBV6-6	NA	ASSRGDGRYGYT
TRBJ1-6	TRBV19	NA	ASSILFHSTGTSSYNSPLH
NA	TRBV4-3	once	ASSQDQIGGQGITYEQY
TRBJ2-1	TRBV7-6	few	ASSSEVEGLAGAGYNEQF
TRBJ2-1	TRBV9	NA	ASSVHGKIGDEQF
TRBJ1-2	TRBV19	NA	ASSRRTGSFYGYT
TRBJ2-3	TRBV25-1	NA	ASSEYAGRGSGDTQY
TRBJ1-1	TRBV7-9	NA	ASSYRVNTEAF
TRBJ1-1	TRBV30	few	AWSRGSQAEAF
TRBJ1-2	TRBV10-3	NA	AISAGLDYGYT
TRBJ1-6	TRBV6-5	NA	ASRTDRGPNSPLH
TRBJ2-2	TRBV7-9	NA	ASSTNTGELF
TRBJ2-7	TRBV6-6	NA	ASSSPGQGGYEQY
TRBJ1-1	TRBV6-5	few	ASSQQGWSTEAF
TRBJ2-1	TRBV30	NA	AWSPGGFIPRSYNEQF
TRBJ1-5	TRBV30	NA	AWSQGTQPQH
TRBJ1-2	TRBV7-4	NA	ASSLLPGGYGYT
TRBJ2-5	TRBV19	NA	ASSFLAEQETQY
TRBJ2-7	TRBV5-3	NA	ARSWARGETFYEQY
TRBJ1-6	TRBV28	NA	ASHSPSSYNSPLH
TRBJ2-5	TRBV19	NA	ASSPRTSGTRLQETQY
TRBJ1-2	TRBV23-1	NA	ASSQRIPGQNYGYT
TRBJ1-3	TRBV6-5	once	ASSYSSRGSGNTIY